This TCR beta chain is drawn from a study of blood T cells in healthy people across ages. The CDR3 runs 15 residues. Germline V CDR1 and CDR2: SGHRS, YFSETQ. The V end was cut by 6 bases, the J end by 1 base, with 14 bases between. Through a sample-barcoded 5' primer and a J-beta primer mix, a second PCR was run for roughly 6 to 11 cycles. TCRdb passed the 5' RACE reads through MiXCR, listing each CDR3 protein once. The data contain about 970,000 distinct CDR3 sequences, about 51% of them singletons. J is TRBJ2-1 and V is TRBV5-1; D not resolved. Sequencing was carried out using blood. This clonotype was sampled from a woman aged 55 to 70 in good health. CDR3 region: CASKEHPQSYNEQFF. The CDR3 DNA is TGCGCCAGCAAAGAACACCCTCAATCCTACAATGAGCAGTTCTTC.